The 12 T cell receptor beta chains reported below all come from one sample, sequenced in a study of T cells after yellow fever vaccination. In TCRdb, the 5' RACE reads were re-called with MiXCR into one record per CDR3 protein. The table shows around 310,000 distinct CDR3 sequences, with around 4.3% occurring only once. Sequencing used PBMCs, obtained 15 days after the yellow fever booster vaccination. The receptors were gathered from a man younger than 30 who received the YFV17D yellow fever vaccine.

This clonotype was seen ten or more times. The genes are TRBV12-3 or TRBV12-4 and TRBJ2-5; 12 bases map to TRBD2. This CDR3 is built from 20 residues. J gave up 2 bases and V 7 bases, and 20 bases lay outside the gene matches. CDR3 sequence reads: CASTQGPSSGGARKQETQYF. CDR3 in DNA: TGTGCCAGCACCCAGGGCCCATCTAGCGGGGGGGCAAGAAAACAAGAGACCCAGTACTTC.

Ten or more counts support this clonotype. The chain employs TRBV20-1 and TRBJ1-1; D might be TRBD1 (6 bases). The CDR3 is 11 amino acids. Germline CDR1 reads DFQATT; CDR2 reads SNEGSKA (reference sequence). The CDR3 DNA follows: TGCCTGGGAGGGGGGGGAACTGAAGCTTTCTTT. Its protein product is CLGGGGTEAFF.

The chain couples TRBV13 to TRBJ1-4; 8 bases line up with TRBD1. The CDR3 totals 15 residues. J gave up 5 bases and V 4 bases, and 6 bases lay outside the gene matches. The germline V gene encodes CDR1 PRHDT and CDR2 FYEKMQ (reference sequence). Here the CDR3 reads CASSSTGGWNEKLFF. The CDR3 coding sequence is TGTGCCAGCAGCTCAACAGGGGGATGGAATGAAAAACTGTTTTTT.

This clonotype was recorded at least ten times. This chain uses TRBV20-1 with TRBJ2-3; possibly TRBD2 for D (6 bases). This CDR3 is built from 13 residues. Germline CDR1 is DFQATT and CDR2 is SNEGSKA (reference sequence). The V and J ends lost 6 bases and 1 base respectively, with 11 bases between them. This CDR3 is CSAVSSGTDTQYF. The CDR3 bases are TGCAGTGCCGTTTCTAGCGGCACAGATACGCAGTATTTT.

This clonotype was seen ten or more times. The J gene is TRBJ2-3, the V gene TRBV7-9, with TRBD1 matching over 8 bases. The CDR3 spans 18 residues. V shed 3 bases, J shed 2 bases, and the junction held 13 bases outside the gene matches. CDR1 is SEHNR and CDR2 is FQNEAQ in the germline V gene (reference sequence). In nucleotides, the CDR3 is TGTGCCAGCAGCTTCCCACATGCGACAGGGGAGAACACAGATACGCAGTATTTT. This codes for CASSFPHATGENTDTQYF.

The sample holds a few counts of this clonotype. CDR3 sequence (DNA): TGCGCCAGCAGCCAGAGTATAGTTCGCACTGAAGCTTTCTTT. This codes for CASSQSIVRTEAFF. The rearrangement joins TRBV5-1 to TRBJ1-1, with unresolved D. The germline V and J ends were trimmed by 4 bases and 4 bases, with 14 bases remaining between them. Per the germline V gene, CDR1 is SGHRS and CDR2 is YFSETQ. The CDR3 runs 14 residues.

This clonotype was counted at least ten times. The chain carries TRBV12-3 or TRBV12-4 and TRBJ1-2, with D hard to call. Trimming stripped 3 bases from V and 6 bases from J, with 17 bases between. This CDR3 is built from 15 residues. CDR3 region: CASSFRAVIGHGYTF. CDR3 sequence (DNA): TGTGCCAGCAGTTTTCGGGCAGTGATAGGGCATGGCTACACCTTC.

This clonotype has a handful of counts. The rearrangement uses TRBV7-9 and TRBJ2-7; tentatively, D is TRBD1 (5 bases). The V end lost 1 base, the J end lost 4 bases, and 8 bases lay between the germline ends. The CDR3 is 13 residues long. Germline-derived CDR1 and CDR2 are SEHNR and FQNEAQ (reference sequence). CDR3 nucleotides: TGTGCCAGCAGCTTAGACAGGAAATACGAGCAGTACTTC. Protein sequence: CASSLDRKYEQYF.

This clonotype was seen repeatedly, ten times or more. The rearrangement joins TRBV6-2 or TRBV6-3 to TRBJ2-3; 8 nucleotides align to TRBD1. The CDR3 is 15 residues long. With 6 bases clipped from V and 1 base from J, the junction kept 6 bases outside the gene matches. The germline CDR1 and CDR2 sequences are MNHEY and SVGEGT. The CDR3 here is CASRKPGQGTDTQYF. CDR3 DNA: TGTGCCAGCAGGAAACCGGGACAGGGCACAGATACGCAGTATTTT.

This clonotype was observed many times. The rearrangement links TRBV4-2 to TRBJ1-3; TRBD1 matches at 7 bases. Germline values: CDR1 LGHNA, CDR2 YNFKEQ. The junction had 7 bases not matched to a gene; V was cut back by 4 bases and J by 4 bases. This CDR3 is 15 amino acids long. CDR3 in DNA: TGTGCCAGCAGCCCCACAGGGGTGGAAGGAAACACCATATATTTT. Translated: CASSPTGVEGNTIYF.

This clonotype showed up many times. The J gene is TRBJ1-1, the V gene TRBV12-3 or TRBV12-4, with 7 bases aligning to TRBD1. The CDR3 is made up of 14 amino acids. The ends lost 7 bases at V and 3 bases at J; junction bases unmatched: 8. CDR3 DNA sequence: TGTGCCAGCACTCTACAGGGGTCGTACACTGAAGCTTTCTTT. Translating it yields CASTLQGSYTEAFF.

The CDR3 sequence: CASSLDRDSTNYGYTF. In DNA, the CDR3 is TGTGCCAGCAGCTTAGATAGGGACAGTACTAACTATGGCTACACCTTC. The V gene is TRBV7-8, the J gene TRBJ1-2; 7 nucleotides match TRBD1. This CDR3 region has 16 residues. Germline V gives CDR1 SGHVS, CDR2 FQNEAQ. Trimming cost V 1 base and J 0 bases; bases outside gene matches: 5.